A single sample is the source of the 5 T cell receptor beta chains below, sequenced in a study of a mutant IDH1 vaccine in newly diagnosed glioma. TCRdb's table, derived via immunoSEQ multiplex PCR, lists solely in-frame clones and lacks some. The data hold 23,000 or so clones, with about nine tenths observed a single time. The time point here: baseline, week 1 (first vaccination visit). Treatment: pre-vaccination baseline after standard-of-care therapy. This specimen consisted of PBMCs, obtained from a glioma patient treated with radiotherapy, temozolomide or both. The receptors originated from a man younger than 45 with glioma.

A few counts support this clone. DNA for the CDR3: TGTGCCAGCTCACTACCGGGACAGACGAACACTGAAGCTTTCTTT. Protein sequence: CASSLPGQTNTEAFF. The chain has TRBV18 and TRBJ1-1; 7 nucleotides match TRBD1. V trimming: 4 bases; J trimming: 1 base; junction bases outside the gene matches: 6. The CDR3 spans 15 residues. CDR1 and CDR2 (germline): KGHSH, LQKENI.

The gene calls are TRBV7-9 and TRBJ1-1, with 9 bases matching TRBD1. Germline V gene data show CDR1 as SEHNR and CDR2 as FQNEAQ (reference sequence). The J segment lost 1 base and the V segment lost 5 bases, leaving 5 bases of the junction unmatched. The CDR3 runs 15 residues. The CDR3 is CASSGSGQGNTEAFF. The CDR3 DNA sequence: TGTGCCAGCAGCGGGTCGGGACAGGGGAACACTGAAGCTTTCTTT.

This sequence joins TRBV5-1 and TRBJ2-5; possible D gene TRBD2, 5 bases. The germline V gene encodes CDR1 SGHRS and CDR2 YFSETQ. CDR3 length: 15 amino acids. Trimming took off 0 bases at V and 1 base at J, with 10 bases between the two ends. Here the CDR3 reads CASSLGSAGQETQYF. DNA of the CDR3: TGCGCCAGCAGCTTGGGTTCGGCGGGCCAAGAGACCCAGTACTTC. Drawing the rest from reference TRBV5-1 and TRBJ2-5, the complete variable domain is KAGVTQTPRYLIKTRGQQVTLSCSPISGHRSVSWYQQTPGQGLQFLFEYFSETQRNKGNFPGRFSGRQFSNSRSEMNVSTLELGDSALYLCASSLGSAGQETQYFGPGTRLLVL.

The rearrangement uses TRBV11-1 and TRBJ2-7, with 8 nucleotides matching TRBD2. V lost 0 bases, J lost 2 bases, and 6 bases stayed unmatched. The CDR3 spans 16 residues. The germline gives CDR1 SGHAT, CDR2 FQDESV (reference sequence). DNA for the CDR3: TGTGCCAGCAGCTTAGCCTGGAGCGGGAGAACCTACGAGCAGTACTTC. Its protein product is CASSLAWSGRTYEQYF.

The gene calls are TRBV27 and TRBJ2-1; a possible D gene is TRBD1 (5 bases). V was pared by 7 bases and J by 5 bases, with 18 bases between. The CDR3 loop spans 15 amino acids. Per the germline V gene, CDR1 is MNHEY and CDR2 is SMNVEV (reference sequence). DNA for the CDR3: TGTGCCAGCACCAGATACTGGGAAGGGGACAATGAGCAGTTCTTC. It yields the protein CASTRYWEGDNEQFF.